The 12 T cell receptor beta chains given below trace back to one sample, sequenced in a study of blood T cell repertoires in COVID-19. Assay: immunoSEQ multiplex PCR; the TCRdb copy retains only in-frame clones and omits some. The table shows about 250,000 clones, with approximately 80% occurring only once. The specimen sequenced was peripheral blood. The source of these receptors is a man aged 35 to 55 with acute or convalescent COVID-19.

The chain carries TRBV29-1 and TRBJ2-1, with 9 nucleotides matching TRBD1. Trimming removed 8 bases from V and 4 bases from J; junction bases left unmatched: 6. This CDR3 contains 13 residues. The V gene's germline CDR1 is SQVTM and CDR2 ANQGSEA. Written as DNA, the CDR3 is TGCAGCACCACCGGGACAGGGTACAATGAGCAGTTCTTC. Translating it yields CSTTGTGYNEQFF.

The chain has TRBV29-1 and TRBJ2-7; TRBD1 agrees at 9 bases. This CDR3 region has 12 residues. The V segment lost 4 bases and the J segment 7 bases; nucleotides outside the gene matches: 5. Germline CDR1 and CDR2: SQVTM and ANQGSEA. CDR3 bases: TGCAGCGTTGGGACAGGGGTAGGTGAGCAGTACTTC. Protein sequence: CSVGTGVGEQYF.

V gene TRBV7-8 combines with J gene TRBJ1-5; 8 bases match TRBD1. Trimming took 5 bases from V and 3 from J; bases not matched to a gene: 18. Looked up from germline, CDR1 is SGHVS and CDR2 is FQNEAQ. The CDR3 is 19 amino acids. CDR3 DNA: TGTGCCAGCAGCCCAGGACAGGGTGGATCAAATAGTGACAATCAGCCCCAGCATTTT. Translation: CASSPGQGGSNSDNQPQHF.

The rearrangement uses TRBV7-2 and TRBJ1-1, with D perhaps TRBD1 (6 bases). The CDR3 totals 13 residues. The ends were cut back, 6 bases at V and 4 bases at J, with 12 bases in the middle. Germline lookup yields CDR1 SGHTA and CDR2 FQGNSA. The CDR3 loop reads CASSSSGVTEAFF. The CDR3 bases are TGTGCCAGCAGTTCGTCAGGGGTCACTGAAGCTTTCTTT.

The chain links TRBV6-5 to TRBJ2-3; maybe TRBD2 (6 bases). The CDR3 is made up of 14 amino acids. From germline, CDR1 is MNHEY and CDR2 SVGAGI. Trimming took off 0 bases at V and 4 bases at J, with 8 bases between the two ends. The CDR3 DNA sequence: TGTGCCAGCAGTTACTCGGAGGGCGCAGATACGCAGTATTTT. Its protein product is CASSYSEGADTQYF.

This clone turned up a few times. V usage is TRBV5-6 and J usage is TRBJ2-2, with D tentatively TRBD1 (6 bases). The V gene's germline CDR1 is SGHDT and CDR2 YYEEEE. The CDR3 sequence is 16 residues long. V dropped 0 bases and J dropped 1 base, with 10 bases sitting between them. CDR3 residues: CASSLEGVGNTGELFF. The CDR3 nucleotides are TGTGCCAGCAGCTTGGAGGGGGTAGGGAACACCGGGGAGCTGTTTTTT. Supplemented by reference TRBV5-6 and TRBJ2-2, the full variable domain reads DAGVTQSPTHLIKTRGQQVTLRCSPKSGHDTVSWYQQALGQGPQFIFQYYEEEERQRGNFPDRFSGHQFPNYSSELNVNALLLGDSALYLCASSLEGVGNTGELFFGEGSRLTVL.

The V gene is TRBV6-4, the J gene TRBJ2-7, with a weak D call TRBD1 (5 bases). The V and J ends lost 3 bases and 6 bases respectively, with 12 bases between them. The CDR3 covers 13 residues. Per germline, CDR1 MRHNA and CDR2 SNTAGT. The CDR3 bases are TGTGCCAGCAGTGAAGGACACTACACCGAGCAGTACTTC. As protein: CASSEGHYTEQYF.

This clone was seen a handful of times. The CDR3: CASSSSWQRGTYNEQFF. CDR3 bases: TGTGCCAGCAGCTCCTCTTGGCAGCGCGGGACCTACAATGAGCAGTTCTTC. The genes are TRBV7-2 and TRBJ2-1; weak D call: TRBD2 (6 bases). Trimming cost V 4 bases and J 2 bases, with 18 bases left between them. CDR1 is SGHTA and CDR2 is FQGNSA in the germline V gene. The CDR3 sequence is 17 residues long.

The chain joins TRBV28 to TRBJ1-5; D might be TRBD1 (6 bases). CDR1 is MDHEN and CDR2 is SYDVKM in the germline V gene. Trimming pared 5 bases from V and 6 bases from J, leaving 17 bases between. The CDR3 is made up of 15 amino acids. CDR3 coding DNA: TGTGCCAGCAGTAGGGACACCCTGAGAGGTCAGCCCCAGCATTTT. Its protein is CASSRDTLRGQPQHF.

The chain links TRBV15 to TRBJ2-5, with 15 positions matching TRBD2. V gave up 4 bases and J gave up 2 bases; unmatched junction bases: 11. Germline values: CDR1 LNHNV, CDR2 YYDKDF (reference sequence). This CDR3 comprises 19 residues. The CDR3 region is CATSMARGLAGGDQETQYF. The CDR3 DNA is TGTGCCACCAGCATGGCAAGGGGACTAGCGGGAGGAGATCAAGAGACCCAGTACTTC.

This chain links TRBV14 with TRBJ2-7; D may be TRBD2 (6 bases). This CDR3 is built from 13 residues. Germline-derived CDR1 and CDR2 are SGHDN and FVKESK. Trimming pared 6 bases from V and 1 base from J, leaving 10 bases between. CDR3 coding DNA: TGTGCCAGCAGTGGCGGGGTGTCCTACGAGCAGTACTTC. It encodes CASSGGVSYEQYF.

J is TRBJ2-3 and V is TRBV6-2 or TRBV6-3; maybe TRBD2 (5 bases). This CDR3 has 15 amino acids. CDR1 is MNHEY, CDR2 SVGEGT, per germline. The V end lost 0 bases, the J end lost 2 bases, and 9 bases lay between the germline ends. CDR3: CASSYSTRPTDTQYF. DNA of the CDR3: TGTGCCAGCAGTTACTCCACTAGGCCCACAGATACGCAGTATTTT.